A few counts support the clone carrying this T cell receptor (beta chain). What it binds is unknown. The data are from a study of T cell repertoires in cytomegalovirus infection. Study summary: Based on public TCR beta signatures, there were indications of CMV infection and of a matching HLA type.

Findings of the study overall: In two of eight donors, the top clonotype was HLA-C-restricted CMV-specific. Identification of carriers of CMV plus the relevant HLA was performed using cumulative public TCR beta family frequency.

V shed 4 bases and J 5 bases; nucleotides not matched to a gene: 13. Germline CDR1 and CDR2: LNHNV and YYDKDF (reference sequence). This CDR3 is 17 amino acids long. Using its own MiXCR run on the reads, TCRdb lists one record per CDR3 protein. The sample holds under 150,000 distinct CDR3 sequences; more than 20% are singletons and the top ten take almost 35%. Material for sequencing was PBMCs, sequenced either directly or after in vitro stimulation (not recorded which). The sequence was collected from a human donor in good health (CMV status not recorded). Some clones in this sample may be carry-over from other donors' samples. The rearrangement joins TRBV15 to TRBJ2-1, with 8 bases lining up with TRBD2. Written as DNA, the CDR3 is TGTGCCACCAGCACCCCTAGCCCGACTAGCGACCACAATGAGCAGTTCTTC. Its protein product is CATSTPSPTSDHNEQFF. Using reference TRBV15 and TRBJ2-1 for the parts outside the CDR3, the full variable domain is DAMVIQNPRYQVTQFGKPVTLSCSQTLNHNVMYWYQQKSSQAPKLLFHYYDKDFNNEADTPDNFQSRRPNTSFCFLDIRSPGLGDTAMYLCATSTPSPTSDHNEQFFGPGTRLTVL.